This T cell receptor beta chain emerged from a study of PD-L1 blockade in urothelial cancer. Study-wide context: Of approximately 29 patients, about 25 were males with bladder-origin urothelial cancer.

Trimming removed 5 bases from V and 2 bases from J, with 10 bases in between. CDR1 is SGHTA and CDR2 is FQGNSA in the germline V gene. The CDR3 is 14 residues long. Clones were read by immunoSEQ multiplex PCR, and TCRdb kept only the in-frame ones, dropping some. The data contain some 51,000 clones, 88% of them seen just once; the ten biggest clones take up 2% to 3%. Regarding time point: peripheral blood 6 weeks after treatment start. Findings and caveats of the study: Pretreatment peripheral blood TCR clonality that fell below the median predicted better survival among the patients studied.

Comment on this clone: Its antigen is still unknown.

The sequenced sample was PBMCs, obtained around atezolizumab (anti-PD-L1) treatment. The gene calls are TRBV7-2 and TRBJ2-4; TRBD1 is a possible D gene (6 bases). The receptor comes from a man in his sixties with urothelial cancer. The CDR3 region has the DNA TGTGCCAGCAGCCAAGGGGGTTCCAAAAACATTCAGTACTTC. Protein: CASSQGGSKNIQYF.